This passage covers 25 T cell receptor beta chains from one sample sequenced in a study of T-cell memory formation after mild COVID-19. TCRdb re-called the 5' RACE reads with MiXCR, one entry per CDR3 protein. The sample has fewer than 60,000 distinct CDR3 sequences, around 10% seen once. The sequenced sample consisted of PBMCs or a T cell subset sorted from them (not recorded which). Receptors were obtained from a young man who had mild COVID-19 (a few samples of this study predate the infection). Cell type and time point are not known.

In its sample, this clonotype was seen many times. This chain uses TRBV20-1 with TRBJ1-6, with D possibly TRBD1 on 6 matching bases. The V and J ends lost 1 base and 6 bases respectively, with 13 bases between them. Germline loops: CDR1 DFQATT, CDR2 SNEGSKA (reference sequence). CDR3 length equals 15 residues. DNA for the CDR3: TGCAGTGCTAGAGTCCGACAGGCTGGTAATTCACCCCTCCACTTT. Residues: CSARVRQAGNSPLHF.

The chain combines TRBV28 with TRBJ2-7; no firm D call. Trimming removed 3 bases at V and 3 bases at J, with 18 bases between. The CDR3 covers 16 residues. Germline V gene lookup returns CDR1 MDHEN and CDR2 SYDVKM. DNA of the CDR3: TGTGCCAGCAGTTTTAGTGCCGGACGTAGGTACTACGAGCAGTACGTC. This translates into CASSFSAGRRYYEQYV.

This clonotype showed up just once. V usage is TRBV6-5 and J usage is TRBJ1-1; D is ambiguous. V was pared by 8 bases and J by 2 bases, with 12 bases between. CDR3 length equals 13 residues. The germline V gene has CDR1 MNHEY and CDR2 SVGAGI. The CDR3 is CASRWAGNTEAFF. The DNA for the CDR3 is TGTGCCAGCCGATGGGCAGGCAACACTGAAGCTTTCTTT.

The genes are TRBV28 and TRBJ2-2; TRBD1 is a possible D gene (6 bases). CDR3 length: 13 amino acids. V dropped 7 bases and J dropped 6 bases, with 12 bases sitting between them. Germline assignment: CDR1 MDHEN and CDR2 SYDVKM. The CDR3 reads CASTRGWAGELFF. The CDR3 DNA is TGTGCCAGCACCAGGGGCTGGGCCGGGGAGCTGTTTTTT.

This clonotype was recorded a few times. The genes are TRBV5-4 and TRBJ2-7; D is perhaps TRBD1 (6 bases). The CDR3 consists of 14 residues. The ends were cut back, 0 bases at V and 2 bases at J, with 9 bases in the middle. CDR1 and CDR2 (germline): SGHNT, YYREEE (reference sequence). The CDR3: CASSLGDIPYEQYF. CDR3 sequence (DNA): TGTGCCAGCAGCTTGGGGGACATCCCCTACGAGCAGTACTTC.

The chain has TRBV20-1 and TRBJ1-5; D gene uncertain. The CDR3 consists of 14 residues. The V and J ends lost 3 bases and 6 bases respectively, with 15 bases between them. Germline lookup yields CDR1 DFQATT and CDR2 SNEGSKA (reference sequence). The CDR3 is CSASYQVGSQPQHF. CDR3 coding DNA: TGCAGTGCTAGTTACCAGGTCGGGAGTCAGCCCCAGCATTTT.

This clonotype was seen many times. The chain joins TRBV20-1 to TRBJ2-5; tentative D call: TRBD1 (5 bases). The CDR3 length is 13 residues. The germline CDR1 and CDR2 sequences are DFQATT and SNEGSKA (reference sequence). V was cut by 0 bases and J by 1 base, with 6 bases left in between. CDR3 coding DNA: TGCAGTGCTAGAGACAGGGTCCAAGAGACCCAGTACTTC. Translating gives CSARDRVQETQYF.

This clonotype was recorded a few times. The chain employs TRBV20-1 and TRBJ1-2, with D uncertain. Trimming took 5 bases from V and 4 from J, leaving 11 bases between them. The CDR3 consists of 12 residues. Germline CDR1 reads DFQATT; CDR2 reads SNEGSKA (reference sequence). As DNA, the CDR3 is TGCAGTGCTCCAGACCAGCGCTATGGCTACACCTTC. Its translation is CSAPDQRYGYTF.

J is TRBJ1-2 and V is TRBV7-9, with 8 bases identical to TRBD1. CDR3 length: 14 amino acids. CDR1 is SEHNR, CDR2 FQNEAQ, per germline (reference sequence). V dropped 0 bases and J dropped 4; count of bases not matched to a gene: 1. This CDR3 reads CASSLATGGYGYTF. The CDR3 DNA reads TGTGCCAGCAGCTTAGCTACAGGGGGCTATGGCTACACCTTC.

This clonotype has a handful of counts. J is TRBJ2-7 and V is TRBV5-4; D gene uncertain. V lost 1 base, J lost 1 base, and 6 bases lay in between. Germline CDR1 reads SGHNT; CDR2 reads YYREEE (reference sequence). The CDR3 covers 13 residues. Here the CDR3 DNA reads TGTGCCAGCAGCTTGTCAAAGTCCTACGAGCAGTACTTC. Protein sequence: CASSLSKSYEQYF.

CDR3 residues: CATRGTDTQPQHF. CDR3 nucleotide sequence: TGTGCCACCAGGGGGACGGACACTCAGCCCCAGCATTTT. This chain connects TRBV24-1 to TRBJ1-5; D possibly corresponds to TRBD1 (5 bases). The germline gives CDR1 KGHDR, CDR2 SFDVKD. The length of the CDR3 is 13 residues. Trimming took off 7 bases at V and 6 bases at J, with 12 bases between the two ends.

Ten or more counts support this clonotype. The chain recombines TRBV5-6 with TRBJ2-5; 11 nucleotides agree with TRBD2. V was pared by 5 bases and J by 7 bases, with 10 bases of the junction left unmatched. This CDR3 has 15 amino acids. CDR1 is SGHDT and CDR2 is YYEEEE in the germline V gene. This CDR3 is CASRSTSGGWGTQYF. The CDR3 nucleotides are TGTGCCAGCAGGTCAACTAGCGGGGGCTGGGGGACCCAGTACTTC.

This clonotype was counted at least ten times. The V call is TRBV18, the J call TRBJ2-7; D call uncertain. Germline CDR1 is KGHSH and CDR2 is LQKENI. The CDR3 covers 13 residues. V lost 2 bases and J 3 bases, leaving 8 bases between the germline ends. CDR3 DNA sequence: TGTGCCAGCTCACCATTGGACGGCTACGAGCAGTACTTC. It yields the protein CASSPLDGYEQYF. Complete variable domain (other parts from reference TRBV18 and TRBJ2-7): NAGVMQNPRHLVRRRGQEARLRCSPMKGHSHVYWYRQLPEEGLKFMVYLQKENIIDESGMPKERFSAEFPKEGPSILRIQQVVRGDSAAYFCASSPLDGYEQYFGPGTRLTVT.

This rearrangement joins TRBV14 to TRBJ2-3; 10 bases are a match to TRBD2. Trimming at V came to 6 bases and at J to 8 bases, leaving 8 bases not matched to a gene. Germline lookup yields CDR1 SGHDN and CDR2 FVKESK. The CDR3 loop spans 14 amino acids. The CDR3 protein is CASSLSGGIGTQYF. In nucleotides, the CDR3 is TGTGCCAGCAGTCTTAGCGGGGGGATTGGTACGCAGTATTTT.

This clonotype was counted between two and nine times. The V call is TRBV7-6, the J call TRBJ2-7, with 7 bases matching TRBD1. V trimming: 5 bases; J trimming: 5 bases; junction bases outside the gene matches: 9. There are 14 residues in the CDR3. CDR1 and CDR2 from the germline V gene are SGHVS and FNYEAQ. The DNA of the CDR3 is TGTGCCAGCAGCCTCCGGACAGGTCGGGACGAGCAGTACTTC. This encodes CASSLRTGRDEQYF.

This clonotype was counted between two and nine times. This chain links TRBV6-5 with TRBJ2-7; D is undetermined. Germline CDR1 reads MNHEY; CDR2 reads SVGAGI. CDR3 length: 15 amino acids. V lost 2 bases and J lost 2, with 13 bases in between. The CDR3 spells CASSYTVPATYEQYF. The CDR3 DNA reads as TGTGCCAGCAGTTACACCGTCCCAGCCACCTACGAGCAGTACTTC.

This clonotype was observed many times. The chain links TRBV4-1 to TRBJ2-1; D may be TRBD1 or TRBD2 (6 bases each). The V and J ends lost 1 base and 6 bases respectively, with 19 bases between them. This CDR3 spans 17 amino acids. The germline CDR1 and CDR2 sequences are MGHRA and YSYEKL. CDR3 residues: CASSQGGGLKILNEQFF. DNA of the CDR3: TGCGCCAGCAGCCAAGGAGGGGGGCTGAAGATTCTCAATGAGCAGTTCTTC.

This clonotype appeared many times. The chain has TRBV5-6 and TRBJ2-1; 7 positions match TRBD2. The V segment lost 1 base and the J segment 8 bases; nucleotides outside the gene matches: 3. The CDR3 is made up of 13 amino acids. The germline gives CDR1 SGHDT, CDR2 YYEEEE. CDR3: CASSLIRGDEQFF. CDR3 DNA: TGTGCCAGCAGCTTGATACGGGGGGATGAGCAGTTCTTC.

This chain joins TRBV7-9 and TRBJ2-5; no definite D call. Germline CDR1 SEHNR, CDR2 FQNEAQ (reference sequence). Trimming pared 3 bases from V and 1 base from J, leaving 15 bases between. This CDR3 is built from 16 residues. The CDR3 nucleotides read TGTGCCAGCAGCTTCGGCCTGACGCCTGTCCAAGAGACCCAGTACTTC. It yields the protein CASSFGLTPVQETQYF.

This clonotype was seen a few times. This chain uses TRBV12-3 or TRBV12-4 with TRBJ2-6; D ambiguous. The V end lost 6 bases, the J end lost 3 bases, and 3 bases lay between the germline ends. This CDR3 comprises 12 residues. CDR3 loop: CASRLGANVLTF. DNA for the CDR3: TGTGCCAGCAGACTTGGGGCCAACGTCCTGACTTTC.

This clonotype has just a few counts. The V gene is TRBV6-1, the J gene TRBJ2-3; 12 bases line up with TRBD2. The germline CDR1 and CDR2 sequences are MNHNS and SASEGT. J gave up 2 bases and V 6 bases, and 15 bases lay outside the gene matches. The CDR3 sequence is 19 residues long. The CDR3 loop is CASRSGQGGLAGHTDTQYF. CDR3 DNA: TGTGCCAGCAGATCGGGACAGGGCGGACTAGCGGGGCACACAGATACGCAGTATTTT.

This clonotype has just a few counts. The V gene is TRBV6-2 or TRBV6-3, the J gene TRBJ2-6, with D perhaps TRBD1 (5 bases). Germline-derived CDR1 and CDR2 are MNHEY and SVGEGT. V was cut by 0 bases and J by 0 bases, with 9 bases left in between. The CDR3 runs to 17 residues. The CDR3 region is CASSYSIGASGANVLTF. CDR3 DNA sequence: TGTGCCAGCAGTTACTCGATTGGGGCCTCTGGGGCCAACGTCCTGACTTTC.

The chain uses TRBV4-1 and TRBJ2-1; 10 positions match TRBD1. The germline gives CDR1 MGHRA, CDR2 YSYEKL. V shed 0 bases and J 7 bases; nucleotides not matched to a gene: 6. This CDR3 region has 16 residues. The CDR3 nucleotides read TGCGCCAGCAGCCAAGAACCCGGGACAGGGGAGAATGAGCAGTTCTTC. Its protein product is CASSQEPGTGENEQFF.

This clonotype was counted at least ten times. The rearrangement links TRBV5-8 to TRBJ2-5; D remains ambiguous. Germline CDR1 and CDR2: SGHTS and YDEGEE. Trimming removed 4 bases at V and 5 bases at J, with 12 bases between. The length of the CDR3 is 13 residues. CDR3 residues: CASSRHLGETQYF. CDR3 bases: TGTGCCAGCAGCCGACACCTGGGGGAGACCCAGTACTTC.

This clonotype was recorded at least ten times. The gene calls are TRBV5-1 and TRBJ2-1; perhaps D is TRBD1 or TRBD2 (5 bases each). V lost 0 bases, J lost 8 bases, and 12 bases lay in between. The length of the CDR3 is 14 residues. Germline assignment: CDR1 SGHRS and CDR2 YFSETQ. CDR3 DNA sequence: TGCGCCAGCAGCTTGGTATCAGGGACCGATGAGCAGTTCTTC. Translated: CASSLVSGTDEQFF.